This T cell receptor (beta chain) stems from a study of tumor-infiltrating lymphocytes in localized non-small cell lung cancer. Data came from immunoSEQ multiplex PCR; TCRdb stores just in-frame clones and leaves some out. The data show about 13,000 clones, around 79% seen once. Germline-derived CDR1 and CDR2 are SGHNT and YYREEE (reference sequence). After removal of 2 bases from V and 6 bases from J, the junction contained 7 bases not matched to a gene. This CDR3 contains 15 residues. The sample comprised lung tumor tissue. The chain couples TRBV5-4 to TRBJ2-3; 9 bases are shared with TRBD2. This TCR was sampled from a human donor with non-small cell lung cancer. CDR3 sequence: CASSLGSGSADTQYF. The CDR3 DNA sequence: TGTGCCAGCAGCTTAGGTAGCGGGAGCGCGGATACGCAGTATTTT.